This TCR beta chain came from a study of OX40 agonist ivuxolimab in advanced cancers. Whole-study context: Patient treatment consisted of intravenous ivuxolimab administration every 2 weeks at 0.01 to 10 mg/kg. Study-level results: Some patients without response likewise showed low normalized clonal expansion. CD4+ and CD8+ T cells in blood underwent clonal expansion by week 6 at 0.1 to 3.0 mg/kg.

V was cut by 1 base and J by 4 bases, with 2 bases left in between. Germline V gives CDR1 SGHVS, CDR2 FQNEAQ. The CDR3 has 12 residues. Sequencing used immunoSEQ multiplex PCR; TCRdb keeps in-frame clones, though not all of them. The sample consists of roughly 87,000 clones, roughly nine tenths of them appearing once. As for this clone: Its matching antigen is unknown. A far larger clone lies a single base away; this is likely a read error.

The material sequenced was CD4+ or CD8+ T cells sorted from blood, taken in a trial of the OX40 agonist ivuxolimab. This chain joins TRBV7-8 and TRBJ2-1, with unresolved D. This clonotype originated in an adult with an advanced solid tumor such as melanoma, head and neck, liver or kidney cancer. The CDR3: CASSLGYNEQFF. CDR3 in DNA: TGTGCCAGCAGCTTAGGGTACAATGAGCAGTTCTTC.